These 30 T cell receptor beta chains were all obtained from the same sample, sequenced in a study of T cell responses to AZD1222 COVID-19 vaccine. The protocol was immunoSEQ multiplex PCR, while the TCRdb copy is restricted to in-frame clones and leaves out a portion. Among over 50,000 clones, about four fifths were seen once, and the ten largest hold 26%. This specimen consisted of peripheral blood, obtained 28 days after the second AZD1222 dose. The receptors come from an adult who received the AZD1222 COVID-19 vaccine.

Only one count was recorded for this clone. J is TRBJ2-3 and V is TRBV10-3; a weak D match, TRBD2 (7 bases). The V and J ends lost 5 bases and 0 bases respectively, with 18 bases between them. The CDR3 runs to 17 residues. CDR1 is ENHRY, CDR2 SYGVKD, per germline. CDR3 residues: CAISPGGSGVSTDTQYF. The CDR3 DNA is TGTGCCATCAGTCCGGGGGGCAGCGGGGTGAGCACAGATACGCAGTATTTT.

This clone was picked up one time. The CDR3 is CASSSGREGRAGELFF. In DNA form, the CDR3 reads TGTGCCAGCAGCTCCGGGAGGGAGGGCCGCGCCGGGGAGCTGTTTTTT. V usage is TRBV5-4 and J usage is TRBJ2-2; 8 bases are a match to TRBD2. CDR1 SGHNT and CDR2 YYREEE come from the germline V gene (reference sequence). The V segment lost 3 bases and the J segment 6 bases; nucleotides outside the gene matches: 10. The CDR3 is 16 amino acids. Full variable domain (remainder filled in from reference TRBV5-4 and TRBJ2-2): ETGVTQSPTHLIKTRGQQVTLRCSSQSGHNTVSWYQQALGQGPQFIFQYYREEENGRGNFPPRFSGLQFPNYSSELNVNALELDDSALYLCASSSGREGRAGELFFGEGSRLTVL.

The chain employs TRBV6-1 and TRBJ1-4; no firm D call. V lost 4 bases to trimming and J lost 1 base, with 19 bases between them. This CDR3 has 18 residues. The germline V gene has CDR1 MNHNS and CDR2 SASEGT. CDR3 in amino acids: CASSVQSVATVTNEKLFF. CDR3 bases: TGTGCCAGCAGTGTCCAAAGCGTCGCGACTGTAACTAATGAAAAACTGTTTTTT.

This chain uses TRBV6-5 with TRBJ2-3; the D gene is possibly TRBD2 (6 bases). Trimming left V 0 bases short and J 4 bases short, with 14 bases between. Germline V lookup: CDR1 MNHEY, CDR2 SVGAGI. CDR3 size: 16 residues. CDR3 coding DNA: TGTGCCAGCAGTTACTCGATCGGGGGAGGCCCAGATACGCAGTATTTT. Translating it yields CASSYSIGGGPDTQYF.

This rearrangement joins TRBV4-3 to TRBJ2-3; tentative D call: TRBD2 (5 bases). Deletions cut 0 bases from V and 2 bases from J, with 9 bases between. This CDR3 has 15 amino acids. CDR1 is LGHNA and CDR2 is YSLEER in the germline V gene. CDR3 nucleotide sequence: TGCGCCAGCAGCCAAGAACACGGGGACACAGATACGCAGTATTTT. Amino acids: CASSQEHGDTDTQYF.

V and J are TRBV28 and TRBJ2-7, with 9 bases lining up with TRBD1. The CDR3 covers 14 residues. V lost 6 bases and J lost 2; bases outside the gene matches: 5. Germline V gene data show CDR1 as MDHEN and CDR2 as SYDVKM. The CDR3 is CASRRDRVTYEQYF. The CDR3 bases are TGTGCCAGCAGGCGGGACAGGGTAACCTACGAGCAGTACTTC.

This clone came up once. The chain couples TRBV11-3 to TRBJ2-7, with TRBD1 matching 11 bases. CDR1 is SGHNT and CDR2 is YENEEA in the germline V gene. The CDR3 has 14 amino acids. The V segment lost 5 bases and the J segment 6 bases; nucleotides outside the gene matches: 6. Here the CDR3 reads CASSADRGPGEQYF. CDR3 DNA: TGTGCCAGCAGCGCGGACAGGGGGCCTGGCGAGCAGTACTTC.

The V and J genes are TRBV6-6 and TRBJ1-2, with D perhaps TRBD1 (5 bases). The CDR3 has 14 amino acids. CDR1 is MNHNY, CDR2 SVGAGI, per germline (reference sequence). Trimming stripped 2 bases from V and 4 bases from J, with 11 bases between. The CDR3 here is CASSYGGTLYGYTF. The CDR3 nucleotides are TGTGCCAGCAGTTACGGCGGGACTCTCTATGGCTACACCTTC.

This rearrangement joins TRBV18 to TRBJ1-2; a weak D match, TRBD1 (6 bases). The CDR3 loop spans 13 amino acids. V was pared by 4 bases and J by 8 bases, with 14 bases between. Germline assignment: CDR1 KGHSH and CDR2 LQKENI. The CDR3 loop reads CASSHKQGWGYTF. DNA of the CDR3: TGTGCCAGCTCACACAAACAGGGTTGGGGCTACACCTTC.

The J gene is TRBJ1-5, the V gene TRBV28; no clear D. The CDR3 is made up of 14 amino acids. The V and J ends lost 3 bases and 6 bases respectively, with 12 bases between them. CDR1 and CDR2 from the germline V gene are MDHEN and SYDVKM. CDR3 region: CASSFLRQTQPQHF. The CDR3 bases are TGTGCCAGCAGTTTTTTAAGGCAAACTCAGCCCCAGCATTTT. Full variable domain (rest looked up from reference TRBV28 and TRBJ1-5): DVKVTQSSRYLVKRTGEKVFLECVQDMDHENMFWYRQDPGLGLRLIYFSYDVKMKEKGDIPEGYSVSREKKERFSLILESASTNQTSMYLCASSFLRQTQPQHFGDGTRLSIL.

In this sample, this clone turned up a few times. The rearrangement uses TRBV2 and TRBJ2-7, with TRBD2 matching 7 bases. The CDR3 has 12 amino acids. Looked up from germline, CDR1 is SNHLY and CDR2 is FYNNEI. The V segment lost 7 bases and the J segment 3 bases; nucleotides outside the gene matches: 3. CDR3 bases: TGTGCCAGCAAGGGAGGGCACTACGAGCAGTACTTC. Amino acid sequence: CASKGGHYEQYF.

The chain joins TRBV6-5 to TRBJ1-2, with D tentatively TRBD1 (5 bases). This CDR3 is 15 amino acids long. Trimming left V 0 bases short and J 6 bases short, with 14 bases between. Germline V CDR1 and CDR2: MNHEY, SVGAGI. The CDR3: CASSYSGVGLHGYTF. The CDR3 DNA is TGTGCCAGCAGTTACTCAGGGGTCGGCCTTCATGGCTACACCTTC.

This clone was detected only once. This chain connects TRBV7-8 to TRBJ1-4; the D is unclear. The germline V and J ends were trimmed by 5 bases and 3 bases, with 13 bases remaining between them. The CDR3 loop spans 15 amino acids. Germline CDR1 and CDR2: SGHVS and FQNEAQ. The CDR3 nucleotides read TGTGCCAGCAGCAGTACGGGATCCGCTAATGAAAAACTGTTTTTT. The encoded protein is CASSSTGSANEKLFF. The full variable domain, in which reference TRBV7-8 and TRBJ1-4 provide the parts outside the CDR3, is GAGVSQSPRYKVAKRGQDVALRCDPISGHVSLFWYQQALGQGPEFLTYFQNEAQLDKSGLPSDRFFAERPEGSVSTLKIQRTQQEDSAVYLCASSSTGSANEKLFFGSGTQLSVL.

The J gene is TRBJ2-2, the V gene TRBV2, with TRBD1 as a possible D gene (6 bases). The ends were cut back, 6 bases at V and 0 bases at J, with 8 bases in the middle. This CDR3 spans 14 amino acids. Germline V gene sequence: CDR1 SNHLY, CDR2 FYNNEI. This chain's CDR3 is CASSDRSNTGELFF. As DNA, the CDR3 is TGTGCCAGCAGCGACAGGTCGAACACCGGGGAGCTGTTTTTT.

This clone has just one count. In DNA, the CDR3 is TGTGCCGCGGGGACAGGCTCCTACGAGCAGTACTTC. Translation: CAAGTGSYEQYF. The V and J genes are TRBV24-1 and TRBJ2-7, with TRBD1 matching 8 bases. The CDR3 is 12 residues long. Germline assignment: CDR1 KGHDR and CDR2 SFDVKD. Trimming removed 12 bases from V and 0 bases from J; junction bases left unmatched: 3.

The V call is TRBV2, the J call TRBJ1-2; D is possibly TRBD1 (5 bases). Germline V gives CDR1 SNHLY, CDR2 FYNNEI. The CDR3 runs 17 residues. Between the trimmed V and J ends, which lost 0 bases and 4 bases, there was a span of 18 bases. The CDR3 region is CASSEAPGGWRGYGYTF. In DNA form, the CDR3 reads TGTGCCAGCAGTGAAGCGCCTGGGGGGTGGCGGGGCTATGGCTACACCTTC.

V gene TRBV5-1 combines with J gene TRBJ2-1, with 8 bases that match TRBD1. The CDR3 is 15 amino acids. Per germline, CDR1 SGHRS and CDR2 YFSETQ. J lost 9 bases, V lost 0 bases, and 8 bases had no gene match. CDR3 residues: CASSLVTGGGGEQFF. For the CDR3, the DNA is TGCGCCAGCAGCTTGGTAACAGGGGGAGGTGGTGAGCAGTTCTTC.

V is TRBV28 and J is TRBJ2-3; D not resolved. The CDR3 totals 13 residues. V lost 6 bases to trimming and J lost 6 bases, with 13 bases between them. Per germline, CDR1 MDHEN and CDR2 SYDVKM. CDR3 protein: CASSPPLTDTQYF. The CDR3 nucleotides read TGTGCCAGCAGCCCCCCTCTCACGGATACGCAGTATTTT.

This clone was picked up one time. A read error may produce the germline difference seen at one junction end. The chain has TRBV29-1 and TRBJ1-2; a possible D gene is TRBD1 (5 bases). CDR3 length equals 13 residues. CDR1 is SQVTM and CDR2 is ANQGSEA in the germline V gene. For the CDR3, the DNA is TGCAGCGTCGAAGACTGGGGCGACTATGGCTACACCTTC. Protein: CSVEDWGDYGYTF.

This clone was observed a few times. J is TRBJ1-4 and V is TRBV7-2; D is ambiguous. The CDR3 is 13 residues long. The ends were cut back, 3 bases at V and 5 bases at J, with 7 bases in the middle. Germline loops: CDR1 SGHTA, CDR2 FQGNSA. The CDR3 coding sequence is TGTGCCAGCAGCTTCAGCGTAAATGAAAAACTGTTTTTT. Translated, it gives CASSFSVNEKLFF.

The chain joins TRBV11-2 to TRBJ2-5, with 8 bases fitting TRBD2. This CDR3 comprises 15 residues. J lost 2 bases, V lost 6 bases, and 8 bases had no gene match. CDR1 and CDR2 (germline): SGHAT, FQNNGV. As DNA, the CDR3 is TGTGCCAGCAGTTCGAGCGGGAGTCAGCAAGAGACCCAGTACTTC. Its translation: CASSSSGSQQETQYF. The full variable domain, completed using reference TRBV11-2 and TRBJ2-5, is EAGVAQSPRYKIIEKRQSVAFWCNPISGHATLYWYQQILGQGPKLLIQFQNNGVVDDSQLPKDRFSAERLKGVDSTLKIQPAKLEDSAVYLCASSSSGSQQETQYFGPGTRLLVL.

Comment on this clone: Other nucleotide sequences in the sample specify the same CDR3. The chain joins TRBV9 to TRBJ2-5; D not resolved. The V gene lost 0 bases and the J gene lost 5 bases, with 8 bases spanning the gap. Germline V gene data show CDR1 as SGDLS and CDR2 as YYNGEE. This CDR3 spans 13 amino acids. The CDR3 DNA follows: TGTGCCAGCAGCGTAGAAGGGTCTGAGACCCAGTACTTC. Its translation is CASSVEGSETQYF.

This clone was picked up one time. The CDR3 loop reads CASSHLWGTSTSPSTDTQYF. CDR3 sequence (DNA): TGTGCCAGCAGTCACCTCTGGGGGACTAGTACAAGTCCTAGCACAGATACGCAGTATTTT. The rearrangement links TRBV6-2 or TRBV6-3 to TRBJ2-3, with 8 bases lining up with TRBD2. The ends lost 5 bases at V and 0 bases at J; junction bases unmatched: 19. There are 20 residues in the CDR3. CDR1 is MNHEY, CDR2 SVGEGT, per germline.

This clone occurred a few times. The rearrangement links TRBV5-4 to TRBJ2-5, with D perhaps given as TRBD1 or TRBD2 (5 bases each). This CDR3 region has 15 residues. The V gene's germline CDR1 is SGHNT and CDR2 YYREEE (reference sequence). The V end was cut by 3 bases, the J end by 0 bases, with 12 bases between. CDR3: CASSSGVGDQETQYF. CDR3 sequence (DNA): TGTGCCAGCAGCTCCGGGGTGGGGGACCAAGAGACCCAGTACTTC.

This clone was seen many times. The CDR3 DNA sequence: TGTGCCACCAGCGAGGACAGATTCTCTGGAAACACCATATATTTT. Amino acid sequence: CATSEDRFSGNTIYF. The chain joins TRBV19 to TRBJ1-3, with D tentatively TRBD1 (6 bases). This CDR3 spans 15 amino acids. Trimming removed 10 bases from V and 0 bases from J, with 16 bases in between. From germline, CDR1 is LNHDA and CDR2 SQIVND (reference sequence). The entire variable domain, with the rest obtained from reference TRBV19 and TRBJ1-3, is as follows: DGGITQSPKYLFRKEGQNVTLSCEQNLNHDAMYWYRQDPGQGLRLIYYSQIVNDFQKGDIAEGYSVSREKKESFPLTVTSAQKNPTAFYLCATSEDRFSGNTIYFGEGSWLTVV.

This CDR3 reads CASDRTGLETQYF. The DNA of the CDR3 is TGTGCCAGCGACCGGACAGGGTTGGAGACCCAGTACTTC. The rearrangement uses TRBV2 and TRBJ2-5, with 8 bases matching TRBD1. Trimming took 8 bases from V and 5 from J; bases not matched to a gene: 7. CDR1 SNHLY and CDR2 FYNNEI come from the germline V gene. The CDR3 loop spans 13 amino acids.

This chain links TRBV29-1 with TRBJ1-2; 8 nucleotides match TRBD1. The V gene end was trimmed by 4 bases and the J gene end by 7 bases; junction bases not matched to a gene: 8. This CDR3 contains 13 residues. The V gene's germline CDR1 is SQVTM and CDR2 ANQGSEA. CDR3 nucleotide sequence: TGCAGCGTTGCCCAGGGGGCCGATCGTGGCTACACCTTC. Residues: CSVAQGADRGYTF.

This chain connects TRBV6-2 or TRBV6-3 to TRBJ2-7; TRBD2 matches at 10 bases. The CDR3 extends over 16 amino acids. The germline CDR1 and CDR2 sequences are MNHEY and SVGEGT. The trim removed 6 bases at V and 1 base at J, leaving 9 bases unmatched. CDR3 DNA sequence: TGTGCCAGCAGCCGCCCACTAGCGGGATCGTCCTACGAGCAGTACTTC. Translated: CASSRPLAGSSYEQYF.

This chain links TRBV27 with TRBJ2-2; no definite D call. CDR1 MNHEY and CDR2 SMNVEV come from the germline V gene (reference sequence). V was cut by 6 bases and J by 1 base, with 12 bases left in between. The CDR3 length is 15 residues. The CDR3 here is CASSPRLGNTGELFF. The CDR3 region has the DNA TGTGCCAGCAGCCCTCGATTGGGGAACACCGGGGAGCTGTTTTTT.

This clone has just one count. The rearrangement uses TRBV19 and TRBJ1-1; D gene uncertain. Trimming shortened V by 4 bases and J by 1 base, and 7 bases separated the two germline ends. Germline loops: CDR1 LNHDA, CDR2 SQIVND (reference sequence). The CDR3 consists of 13 residues. The CDR3 sequence: CASSTRGNTEAFF. CDR3 sequence (DNA): TGTGCCAGTAGTACACGGGGGAACACTGAAGCTTTCTTT.